The entry below gives a single TCR beta chain sequence along with its context. Antigen specificity is unknown. Germline V gene lookup returns CDR1 SGDLS and CDR2 YYNGEE. The CDR3 loop spans 15 amino acids. V dropped 6 bases and J dropped 1; count of bases not matched to a gene: 9. It was with 60 Vbeta and 13 Jbeta primers that the PCR ran. Method: immunoSEQ multiplex PCR; TCRdb's copy keeps in-frame clones and lacks some. The repertoire table contains some 140,000 clones. This entry comes from a study of cytomegalovirus exposure and HLA in healthy donors. Findings and limits, study-wide: As a later analysis revealed, the rate of TCR association differed by HLA locus, with DRB1 most and HLA-C fewest. The study reported that TCR beta sequences accurately predicted HLA-A and HLA-B alleles in most subjects.

This rearrangement joins TRBV9 to TRBJ1-1, with TRBD1 matching 7 bases. The sample taken for sequencing was PBMCs. This TCR came from a woman in her sixties or seventies in good health and CMV-seronegative. For the CDR3, the DNA is TGTGCCAGCAACGTCGCACAGGGGTGGAACACTGAAGCTTTCTTT. Translating it yields CASNVAQGWNTEAFF.